A few counts support the clone carrying this T cell receptor (beta chain). The sample comes from a study of patients and donors after allogeneic stem cell transplantation. Each CDR3 protein gets one entry after TCRdb re-called the RT-PCR reads with MiXCR. In the table there are 390,000 or so distinct CDR3 sequences, approximately 16% of which are singletons. The germline V gene encodes CDR1 PRHDT and CDR2 FYEKMQ (reference sequence). CDR3 length: 15 amino acids. Deletions cut 4 bases from V and 8 bases from J, with 15 bases between. Source material: blood, either unsorted or a sorted T cell fraction (not recorded which). The chain joins TRBV13 to TRBJ1-6; D possibly corresponds to TRBD1 (6 bases). The clonotype comes from a human donor who was either an allogeneic HSCT recipient or a stem cell or donor lymphocyte infusion donor (not recorded which). It is not recorded whose cells these are; they may come from a transplant donor. CDR3 loop: CASSSLPYRDSPLHF. The CDR3 nucleotides are TGTGCCAGCAGCTCACTCCCCTACAGGGATTCACCCCTCCACTTT. The full variable domain, in which reference TRBV13 and TRBJ1-6 provide the parts outside the CDR3, is AAGVIQSPRHLIKEKRETATLKCYPIPRHDTVYWYQQGPGQDPQFLISFYEKMQSDKGSIPDRFSAQQFSDYHSELNMSSLELGDSALYFCASSSLPYRDSPLHFGNGTRLTVT.